This TCR beta chain derives from a study of blood T cell repertoires in COVID-19. The CDR3 runs to 12 residues. From germline, CDR1 is MNHEY and CDR2 SMNVEV (reference sequence). Trimming stripped 5 bases from V and 9 bases from J, with 11 bases between. This clone is deemed medium-sized. Clones were read by immunoSEQ multiplex PCR, and TCRdb kept only the in-frame ones, dropping some. This sample carries 65,000 to 95,000 clones, more than 85% of them seen once, and the ten largest clones take approximately 2.8%. The V gene is TRBV27, the J gene TRBJ2-1; possibly TRBD2 for D (5 bases). The source is a man aged 50-59 years with COVID-19, enrolled during active disease. The sample consisted of peripheral blood. CDR3 nucleotide sequence: TGTGCCAGCAGTGGACCGGAGGCTGAGCAGTTCTTC. Residues: CASSGPEAEQFF.